The clone carrying this T cell receptor (beta chain) was recorded once. The antigen remains undetermined. J lost 4 bases, V lost 4 bases, and 8 bases had no gene match. Germline loops: CDR1 MNHEY, CDR2 SMNVEV (reference sequence). CDR3 length: 15 amino acids. Naive CD8 cells comprised CD45RO-negative, CCR7-positively selected cells, excluding terminally differentiated effector memory CD45RA+ cells. These data originate in a study of shared clonotypes between healthy human individuals. Study results and caveats: The naive CD4 repertoires of a handful of donors were compared, and roughly 5% of clonotypes were shared. Relative to clonotypes present in all four donors, those not shared had lower generation probabilities. Only a few donors were included, so the genetic and exposure-history diversity represented was limited.

The authors ran the assay at deep level. Repertoires were generated with immunoSEQ multiplex PCR, while TCRdb's copy carries only in-frame clones and drops some. The sample records hundreds of thousands of clones, about 90% being singletons. This sequence joins TRBV27 and TRBJ1-2; TRBD1 agrees at 8 bases. Source material: naive CD8+ T cells sorted from blood. The TCR was taken from a man aged 25-40 years in good health. Here the CDR3 reads CASSSRTGPFYGYTF. The CDR3 DNA reads TGTGCCAGCAGTTCAAGGACAGGGCCTTTCTATGGCTACACCTTC.